The TCR beta chain described here comes from a study of T cell changes during pregnancy in multiple sclerosis. Assay: immunoSEQ multiplex PCR; the TCRdb copy retains only in-frame clones and omits some. The sample comprises about 110,000 clones, around 90% of which are singletons, and around 0.8% rests with the top ten. Germline trimming cut 1 base from V and 5 bases from J; bases unmatched to any gene: 3. Germline values: CDR1 SGHAT, CDR2 FQNNGV. This CDR3 contains 14 residues. The TCR sequence derives from a female donor in good health, enrolled as a control in a pregnancy study. This rearrangement joins TRBV11-2 to TRBJ2-5; 8 bases are a match to TRBD1. This material consisted of peripheral blood, taken in the third trimester of pregnancy. CDR3 region: CASSLGRTGETQYF. The CDR3 region has the DNA TGTGCCAGCAGCTTAGGCAGGACAGGGGAGACCCAGTACTTC.